The present T cell receptor beta chain was sequenced within a study of cytomegalovirus exposure and HLA in healthy donors. The study ran its PCR with 60 Vbeta and 13 Jbeta primers. Produced via immunoSEQ multiplex PCR; TCRdb's table is partial and in-frame only. The sample shows 150,000 to 200,000 clones, approximately 82% of them seen only once. Regarding this clone: The identical CDR3 is also encoded by other nucleotide sequences in the sample.

V shed 0 bases, J shed 3 bases, and the junction held 5 bases outside the gene matches. CDR1 is MNHEY and CDR2 is SVGAGI in the germline V gene. CDR3 length: 16 amino acids. Material: PBMCs. The rearrangement uses TRBV6-5 and TRBJ2-7, with TRBD2 identical over 10 bases. The clonotype comes from a girl aged 2-10 years in good health and CMV-seropositive. The CDR3 here is CASSYSELAGLYEQYF. The CDR3, as DNA: TGTGCCAGCAGTTACTCCGAACTAGCGGGGCTCTACGAGCAGTACTTC.